This T cell receptor (beta chain) was identified in a study of blood T cells in healthy people across ages. For the second PCR, which ran for roughly 7 to 11 cycles, a sample-barcoded 5' primer and a J-beta primer mix were used. TCRdb re-analysed the 5' RACE reads in MiXCR, keeping a single row per CDR3 protein. The data hold approximately 790,000 distinct CDR3 sequences, with approximately 67% observed a single time. The CDR3 runs to 17 residues. From germline, CDR1 is SGHTA and CDR2 FQGNSA. Trimming cost V 3 bases and J 4 bases, with 16 bases left between them. This clonotype appeared a single time.

The sequence was collected from a man aged 25-45 years in good health. J is TRBJ1-6 and V is TRBV7-2, with TRBD1 as a possible D gene (6 bases). Sequencing used blood. The CDR3 loop reads CASSFSRAGDYNSPLHF. The DNA of the CDR3 is TGTGCCAGCAGCTTCTCTCGGGCAGGGGATTATAATTCACCCCTCCACTTT.